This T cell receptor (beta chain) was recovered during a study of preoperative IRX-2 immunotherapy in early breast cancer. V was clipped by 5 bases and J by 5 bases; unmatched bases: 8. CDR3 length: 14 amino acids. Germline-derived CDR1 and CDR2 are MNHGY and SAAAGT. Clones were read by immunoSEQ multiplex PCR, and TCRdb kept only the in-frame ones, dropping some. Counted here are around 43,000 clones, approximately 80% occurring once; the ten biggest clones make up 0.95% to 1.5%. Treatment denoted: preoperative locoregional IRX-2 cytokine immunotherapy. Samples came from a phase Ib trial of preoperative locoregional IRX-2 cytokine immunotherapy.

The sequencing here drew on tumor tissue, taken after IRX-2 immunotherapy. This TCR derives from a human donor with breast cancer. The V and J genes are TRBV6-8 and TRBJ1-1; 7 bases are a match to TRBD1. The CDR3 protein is CASSLQGTRTEAFF. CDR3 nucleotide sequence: TGTGCCAGCAGTCTACAGGGGACGCGGACTGAAGCTTTCTTT.